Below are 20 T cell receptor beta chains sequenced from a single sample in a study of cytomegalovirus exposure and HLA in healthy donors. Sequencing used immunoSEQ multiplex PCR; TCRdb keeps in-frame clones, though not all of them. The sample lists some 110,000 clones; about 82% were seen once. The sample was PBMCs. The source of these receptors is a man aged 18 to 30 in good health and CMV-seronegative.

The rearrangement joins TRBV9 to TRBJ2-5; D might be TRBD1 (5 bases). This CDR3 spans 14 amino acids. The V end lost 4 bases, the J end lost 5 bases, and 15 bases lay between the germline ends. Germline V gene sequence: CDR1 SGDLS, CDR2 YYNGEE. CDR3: CASSLSRGRETQYF. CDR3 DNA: TGTGCCAGCAGCTTATCTAGGGGTCGGGAGACCCAGTACTTC.

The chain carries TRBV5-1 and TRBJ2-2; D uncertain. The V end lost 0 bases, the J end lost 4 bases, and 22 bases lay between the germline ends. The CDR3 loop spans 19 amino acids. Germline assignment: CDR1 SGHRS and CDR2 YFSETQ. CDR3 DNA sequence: TGCGCCAGCAGCTTGGCCGCCGGTGGGCAGTTCTTATCCACCGGGGAGCTGTTTTTT. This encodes CASSLAAGGQFLSTGELFF.

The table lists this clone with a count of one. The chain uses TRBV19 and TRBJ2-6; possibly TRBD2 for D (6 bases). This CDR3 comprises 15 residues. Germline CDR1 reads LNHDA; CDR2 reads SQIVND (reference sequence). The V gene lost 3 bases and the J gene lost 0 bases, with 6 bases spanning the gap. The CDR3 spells CASSMGGSGANVLTF. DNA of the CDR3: TGTGCCAGTAGTATGGGGGGCTCTGGGGCCAACGTCCTGACTTTC.

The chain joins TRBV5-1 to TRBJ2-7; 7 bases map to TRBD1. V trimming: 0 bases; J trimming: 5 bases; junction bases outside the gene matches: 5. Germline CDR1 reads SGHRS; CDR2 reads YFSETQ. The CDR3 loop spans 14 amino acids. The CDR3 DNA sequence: TGCGCCAGCAGCTTGGGACAGGGAAGCCACGAGCAGTACTTC. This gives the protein CASSLGQGSHEQYF.

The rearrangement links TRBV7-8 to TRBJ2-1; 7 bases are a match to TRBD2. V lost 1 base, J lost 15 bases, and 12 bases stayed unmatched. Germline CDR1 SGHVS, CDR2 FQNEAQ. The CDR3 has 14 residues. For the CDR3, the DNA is TGTGCCAGCAGCTTAGAGAGAGGGACTATCGCACGGTTCTTC. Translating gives CASSLERGTIARFF. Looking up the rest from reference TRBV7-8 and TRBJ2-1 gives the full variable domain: GAGVSQSPRYKVAKRGQDVALRCDPISGHVSLFWYQQALGQGPEFLTYFQNEAQLDKSGLPSDRFFAERPEGSVSTLKIQRTQQEDSAVYLCASSLERGTIARFFGPGTRLTVL.

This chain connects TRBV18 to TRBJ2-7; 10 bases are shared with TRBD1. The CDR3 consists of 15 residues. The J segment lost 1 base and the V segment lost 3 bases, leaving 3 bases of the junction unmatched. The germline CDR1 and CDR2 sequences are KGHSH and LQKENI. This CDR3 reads CASSPGQGPSYEQYF. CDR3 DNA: TGTGCCAGCTCACCGGGACAGGGGCCGTCCTACGAGCAGTACTTC.

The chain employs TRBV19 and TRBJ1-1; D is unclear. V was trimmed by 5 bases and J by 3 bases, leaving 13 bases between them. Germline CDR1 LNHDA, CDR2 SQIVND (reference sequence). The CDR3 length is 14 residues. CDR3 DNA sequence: TGTGCCAGTAGTGCTCGGTGGTCTTACACTGAAGCTTTCTTT. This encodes CASSARWSYTEAFF. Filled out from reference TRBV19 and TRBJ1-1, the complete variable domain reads DGGITQSPKYLFRKEGQNVTLSCEQNLNHDAMYWYRQDPGQGLRLIYYSQIVNDFQKGDIAEGYSVSREKKESFPLTVTSAQKNPTAFYLCASSARWSYTEAFFGQGTRLTVV.

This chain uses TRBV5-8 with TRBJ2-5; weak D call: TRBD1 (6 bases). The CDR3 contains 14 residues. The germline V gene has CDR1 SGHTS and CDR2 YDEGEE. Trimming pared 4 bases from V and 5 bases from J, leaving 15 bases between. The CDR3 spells CASSHGQPGETQYF. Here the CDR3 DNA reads TGTGCCAGCAGCCACGGACAGCCCGGGGAGACCCAGTACTTC.

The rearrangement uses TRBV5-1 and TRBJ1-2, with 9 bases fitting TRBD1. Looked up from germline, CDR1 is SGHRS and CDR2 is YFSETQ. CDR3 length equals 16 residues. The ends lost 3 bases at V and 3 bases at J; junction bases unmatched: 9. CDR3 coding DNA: TGCGCCAGCAGCTCTTACGGGACAGGGTCGGACTATGGCTACACCTTC. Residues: CASSSYGTGSDYGYTF.

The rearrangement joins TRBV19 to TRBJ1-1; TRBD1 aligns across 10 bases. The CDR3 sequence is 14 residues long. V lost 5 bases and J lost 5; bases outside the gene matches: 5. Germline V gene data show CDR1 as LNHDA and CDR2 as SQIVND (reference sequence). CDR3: CASSPRTGGTEAFF. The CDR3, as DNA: TGTGCCAGTAGTCCCCGGACAGGGGGAACTGAAGCTTTCTTT.

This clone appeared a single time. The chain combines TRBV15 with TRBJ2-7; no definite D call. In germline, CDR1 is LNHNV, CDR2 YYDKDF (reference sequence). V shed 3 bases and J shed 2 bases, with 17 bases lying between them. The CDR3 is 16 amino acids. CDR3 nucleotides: TGTGCCACCAGCAGTGACGTACAGAAATTAACCTACGAGCAGTACTTC. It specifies CATSSDVQKLTYEQYF.

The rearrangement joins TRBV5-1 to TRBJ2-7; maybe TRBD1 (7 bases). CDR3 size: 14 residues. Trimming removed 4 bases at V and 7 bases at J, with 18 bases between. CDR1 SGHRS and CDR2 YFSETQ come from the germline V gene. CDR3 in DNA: TGCGCCAGCAGCGTTCGACAGGGAGGATGGGAGCAGTACTTC. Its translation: CASSVRQGGWEQYF.

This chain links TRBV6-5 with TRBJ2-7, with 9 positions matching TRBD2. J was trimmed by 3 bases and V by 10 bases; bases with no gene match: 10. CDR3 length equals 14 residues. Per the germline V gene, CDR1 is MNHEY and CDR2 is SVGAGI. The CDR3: CATAVSGRDYEQYF. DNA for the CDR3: TGTGCCACTGCGGTTAGCGGGAGAGACTACGAGCAGTACTTC.

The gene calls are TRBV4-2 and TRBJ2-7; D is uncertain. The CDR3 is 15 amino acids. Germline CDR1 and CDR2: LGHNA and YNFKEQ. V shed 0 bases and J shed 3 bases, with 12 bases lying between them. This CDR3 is CASSQDYGIDYEQYF. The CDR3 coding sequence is TGTGCCAGCAGCCAAGATTATGGCATCGACTACGAGCAGTACTTC.

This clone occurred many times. The CDR3 spells CASRSRGDTGELFF. CDR3 sequence (DNA): TGTGCCAGCAGGTCCCGGGGGGACACCGGGGAGCTGTTTTTT. The V call is TRBV13, the J call TRBJ2-2, with 7 positions matching TRBD2. Looked up from germline, CDR1 is PRHDT and CDR2 is FYEKMQ (reference sequence). Losses at the gene ends were 6 bases for V and 3 bases for J; bases not matched to a gene: 4. The CDR3 extends over 14 amino acids.

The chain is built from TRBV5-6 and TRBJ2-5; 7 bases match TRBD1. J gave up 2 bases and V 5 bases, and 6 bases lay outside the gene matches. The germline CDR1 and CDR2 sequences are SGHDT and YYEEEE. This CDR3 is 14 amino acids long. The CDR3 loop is CASRRTGGQETQYF. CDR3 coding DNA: TGTGCCAGCAGACGGACAGGTGGGCAAGAGACCCAGTACTTC.

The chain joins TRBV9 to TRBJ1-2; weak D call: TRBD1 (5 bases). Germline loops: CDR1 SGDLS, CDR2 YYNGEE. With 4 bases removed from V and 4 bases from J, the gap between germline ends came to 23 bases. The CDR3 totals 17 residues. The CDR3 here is CASSPHDSAGGTYGYTF. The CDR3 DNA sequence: TGTGCCAGCAGCCCTCATGACAGTGCTGGGGGGACCTATGGCTACACCTTC.

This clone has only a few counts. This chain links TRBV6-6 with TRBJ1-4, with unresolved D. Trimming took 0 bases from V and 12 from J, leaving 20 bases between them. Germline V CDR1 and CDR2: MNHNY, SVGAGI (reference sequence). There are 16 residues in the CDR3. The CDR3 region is CASSYSRQREEEELFF. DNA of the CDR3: TGTGCCAGCAGTTACTCGCGTCAACGGGAAGAGGAGGAACTGTTTTTT.

CDR3 region: CASSLAQGTGTEAFF. The CDR3 DNA sequence: TGTGCCAGCAGCTTAGCGCAAGGGACAGGGACTGAAGCTTTCTTT. The chain employs TRBV7-9 and TRBJ1-1, with TRBD1 matching over 9 bases. Germline lookup yields CDR1 SEHNR and CDR2 FQNEAQ (reference sequence). The CDR3 has 15 residues. The trim removed 0 bases at V and 5 bases at J, leaving 4 bases unmatched. The full variable domain, rest sourced from reference TRBV7-9 and TRBJ1-1, is DTGVSQNPRHKITKRGQNVTFRCDPISEHNRLYWYRQTLGQGPEFLTYFQNEAQLEKSRLLSDRFSAERPKGSFSTLEIQRTEQGDSAMYLCASSLAQGTGTEAFFGQGTRLTVV.

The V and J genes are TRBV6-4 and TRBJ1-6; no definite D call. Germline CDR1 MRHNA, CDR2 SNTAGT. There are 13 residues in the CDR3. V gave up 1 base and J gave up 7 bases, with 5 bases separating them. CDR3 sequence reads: CASSDLSNSPLHF. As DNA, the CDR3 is TGTGCCAGCAGTGACTTAAGCAATTCACCCCTCCACTTT.